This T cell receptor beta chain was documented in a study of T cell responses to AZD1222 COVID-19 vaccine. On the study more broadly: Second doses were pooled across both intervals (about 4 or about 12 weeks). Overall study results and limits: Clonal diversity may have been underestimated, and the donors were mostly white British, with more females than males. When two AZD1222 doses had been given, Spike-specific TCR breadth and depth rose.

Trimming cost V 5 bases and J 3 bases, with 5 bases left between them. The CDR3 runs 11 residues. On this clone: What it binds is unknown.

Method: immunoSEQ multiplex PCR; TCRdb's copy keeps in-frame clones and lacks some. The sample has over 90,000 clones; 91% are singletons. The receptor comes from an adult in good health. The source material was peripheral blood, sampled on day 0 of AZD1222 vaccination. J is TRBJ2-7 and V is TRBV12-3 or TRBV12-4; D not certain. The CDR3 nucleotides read TGTGCCAGCAGTACTCTCTACGAGCAGTACTTC. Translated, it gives CASSTLYEQYF.